These 21 T cell receptor beta chains share one sample of origin, sequenced in a study of Ad26.COV2.S vaccination and SARS-CoV-2 variants. Noted treatment: some 19 received Ad26.COV2.S at low or high dose, single or two shots; five or six received placebo; per-sample allocation not given. The study sampled participants on day 63 after the first vaccine or placebo injection. TCRdb's copy holds only in-frame clones and misses some; the assay was immunoSEQ multiplex PCR. This table has a few hundred thousand clones, about nine tenths appearing once. This specimen was peripheral blood, taken in a trial of Ad26.COV2.S vaccine versus placebo. The receptor source for this set is a person between 18 and 60 years old who received the Ad26.COV2.S COVID-19 vaccine or a placebo.

The rearrangement joins TRBV6-2 or TRBV6-3 to TRBJ2-1; perhaps D is TRBD1 or TRBD2 (5 bases each). V lost 4 bases to trimming and J lost 10 bases, with 11 bases between them. Germline values: CDR1 MNHEY, CDR2 SVGEGT. The length of the CDR3 is 12 residues. Written as DNA, the CDR3 is TGTGCCAGCAGTTTAGGGACCGTAGAGCAGTTCTTC. Protein: CASSLGTVEQFF.

This rearrangement joins TRBV19 to TRBJ1-2, with 7 bases fitting TRBD1. The germline V gene encodes CDR1 LNHDA and CDR2 SQIVND (reference sequence). The CDR3 totals 14 residues. J was trimmed by 2 bases and V by 6 bases; bases with no gene match: 6. CDR3 bases: TGTGCCAGTAGCGCACAGGGGTCCAACTATGGCTACACCTTC. Translated, it gives CASSAQGSNYGYTF.

A single count supports this clone. V is TRBV27 and J is TRBJ2-1, with 10 bases fitting TRBD1. Germline-derived CDR1 and CDR2 are MNHEY and SMNVEV (reference sequence). The CDR3 is 16 residues long. CDR3 DNA: TGTGCGACCACCGCTTCCGGGACAGGGGTGACCGGGGAGCAGTTCTTC. Protein: CATTASGTGVTGEQFF.

The chain uses TRBV15 and TRBJ1-2; tentatively, D is TRBD1 (5 bases). V was pared by 2 bases and J by 3 bases, with 10 bases between. The germline V gene has CDR1 LNHNV and CDR2 YYDKDF (reference sequence). This CDR3 spans 14 amino acids. Here the CDR3 DNA reads TGTGCCACCAGCAGACCCCTGGGGGACTATGGCTACACCTTC. Residues: CATSRPLGDYGYTF. The full variable domain, completed using reference TRBV15 and TRBJ1-2, is DAMVIQNPRYQVTQFGKPVTLSCSQTLNHNVMYWYQQKSSQAPKLLFHYYDKDFNNEADTPDNFQSRRPNTSFCFLDIRSPGLGDTAMYLCATSRPLGDYGYTFGSGTRLTVV.

The rearrangement uses TRBV7-9 and TRBJ2-1; 7 positions match TRBD1. V gave up 2 bases and J gave up 4 bases; unmatched junction bases: 5. Germline lookup yields CDR1 SEHNR and CDR2 FQNEAQ (reference sequence). CDR3 length: 15 residues. Written as DNA, the CDR3 is TGTGCCAGCAGCTTATCTGAGACAGGGTACAATGAGCAGTTCTTC. It yields the protein CASSLSETGYNEQFF.

V usage is TRBV4-3 and J usage is TRBJ1-1; no definite D call. This CDR3 comprises 14 residues. Germline V CDR1 and CDR2: LGHNA, YSLEER. Trimming took off 4 bases at V and 0 bases at J, with 9 bases between the two ends. As DNA, the CDR3 is TGCGCCAGCAGCCTTTCCGAGCTGAACACTGAAGCTTTCTTT. This translates into CASSLSELNTEAFF.

CDR3 loop: CASSESPGNTEAFF. The CDR3 DNA follows: TGCGCCAGCAGTGAGTCGCCAGGGAACACTGAAGCTTTCTTT. The V call is TRBV10-2, the J call TRBJ1-1; the D is unclear. Germline loops: CDR1 WSHSY, CDR2 SAAADI. This CDR3 region has 14 residues. V was cut by 0 bases and J by 1 base, with 6 bases left in between.

This clone was seen more than once but under ten times. V usage is TRBV3-1 (or the pseudogene TRBV3-2) and J usage is TRBJ1-1; TRBD1 matches at 9 bases. CDR1 LGHDT and CDR2 YNNKEL come from the germline V gene (reference sequence). The CDR3 extends over 20 amino acids. Losses at the gene ends were 4 bases for V and 0 bases for J; bases not matched to a gene: 18. CDR3 loop: CASSLLIPWTGARMNTEAFF. The CDR3 DNA follows: TGTGCCAGCAGCCTTCTAATACCCTGGACAGGGGCCCGGATGAACACTGAAGCTTTCTTT.

The genes are TRBV4-1 and TRBJ1-1; 8 bases line up with TRBD1. The germline CDR1 and CDR2 sequences are MGHRA and YSYEKL. There are 16 residues in the CDR3. V lost 0 bases to trimming and J lost 0 bases; unmatched junction nucleotides: 3. CDR3 coding DNA: TGCGCCAGCAGCCAAGACGGGACAGGAATGAACACTGAAGCTTTCTTT. Protein: CASSQDGTGMNTEAFF.

This CDR3 reads CASRKPGGSSYEQYF. CDR3 bases: TGTGCCAGCAGAAAGCCGGGGGGGTCGTCCTACGAGCAGTACTTC. The chain couples TRBV6-5 to TRBJ2-7, with 8 bases that match TRBD2. The CDR3 loop spans 15 amino acids. V shed 6 bases and J 1 base; nucleotides not matched to a gene: 8. Germline V gives CDR1 MNHEY, CDR2 SVGAGI.

The chain joins TRBV5-6 to TRBJ2-1, with D uncertain. V was clipped by 1 base and J by 8 bases, with 7 bases between them. Per the germline V gene, CDR1 is SGHDT and CDR2 is YYEEEE. The CDR3 runs 12 residues. The CDR3 coding sequence is TGTGCCAGCAGCTTGTTAGGAGATGAGCAGTTCTTC. Translated: CASSLLGDEQFF.

The V gene is TRBV5-8, the J gene TRBJ2-6, with TRBD1 matching over 8 bases. The CDR3 contains 17 residues. From germline, CDR1 is SGHTS and CDR2 YDEGEE. Trimming took 2 bases from V and 2 from J; bases not matched to a gene: 6. The CDR3 DNA reads TGTGCCAGCAGCTTCACAGGGGGGCTTACTGGGGCCAACGTCCTGACTTTC. Translated: CASSFTGGLTGANVLTF.

This rearrangement joins TRBV5-1 to TRBJ2-3, with 11 bases that match TRBD1. J was trimmed by 1 base and V by 4 bases; bases with no gene match: 5. Germline-derived CDR1 and CDR2 are SGHRS and YFSETQ. The CDR3 spans 16 residues. CDR3: CASSLRGQGGTDTQYF. CDR3 bases: TGCGCCAGCAGCCTAAGGGGACAGGGGGGCACAGATACGCAGTATTTT.

CDR3 in amino acids: CASSPDMNTEAFF. The CDR3 region has the DNA TGTGCCAGCAGCCCTGATATGAACACTGAAGCTTTCTTT. The gene calls are TRBV12-3 or TRBV12-4 and TRBJ1-1; D gene unclear. The CDR3 is 13 residues long. Between the trimmed V and J ends, which lost 6 bases and 0 bases, there was a span of 8 bases.

V is TRBV5-1 and J is TRBJ2-3, with TRBD2 matching over 11 bases. J was trimmed by 0 bases and V by 4 bases; bases with no gene match: 7. In germline, CDR1 is SGHRS, CDR2 YFSETQ. The CDR3 covers 17 residues. The CDR3 is CASSPPLAGGSTDTQYF. The DNA for the CDR3 is TGCGCCAGCAGCCCGCCTCTAGCGGGGGGAAGCACAGATACGCAGTATTTT. The full variable domain, completed using reference TRBV5-1 and TRBJ2-3, is KAGVTQTPRYLIKTRGQQVTLSCSPISGHRSVSWYQQTPGQGLQFLFEYFSETQRNKGNFPGRFSGRQFSNSRSEMNVSTLELGDSALYLCASSPPLAGGSTDTQYFGPGTRLTVL.

CDR3 region: CASKSESGAEQYF. In DNA form, the CDR3 reads TGTGCCAGCAAATCCGAATCAGGGGCCGAGCAGTACTTC. The J gene is TRBJ2-7, the V gene TRBV12-3 or TRBV12-4; tentative D call: TRBD1 (6 bases). Trimming shortened V by 7 bases and J by 6 bases, and 16 bases separated the two germline ends. CDR3 length: 13 residues.

The sample holds one count of this clone. CDR3 bases: TGTGCCAGCAGCTTGATGGGATACACAGATACGCAGTATTTT. Its translation is CASSLMGYTDTQYF. V usage is TRBV5-5 and J usage is TRBJ2-3; D ambiguous. Per the germline V gene, CDR1 is SGHKS and CDR2 is YYEKEE (reference sequence). Trimming took off 1 base at V and 2 bases at J, with 8 bases between the two ends. This CDR3 has 14 amino acids.

V gene TRBV5-1 combines with J gene TRBJ2-2; no reliable D call. The V gene's germline CDR1 is SGHRS and CDR2 YFSETQ. V was shortened by 5 bases and J by 5 bases, with 4 bases between the two germline ends. The CDR3 covers 11 residues. The CDR3 protein is CASRATGELFF. The CDR3 nucleotides read TGCGCCAGCAGGGCTACCGGGGAGCTGTTTTTT.

The chain carries TRBV12-3 or TRBV12-4 and TRBJ2-7, with TRBD2 matching 8 bases. The ends lost 5 bases at V and 6 bases at J; junction bases unmatched: 6. CDR3 length: 13 amino acids. In nucleotides, the CDR3 is TGTGCCAGCAGTCCGGGACTAGTGGGCGAGCAGTACGTC. It translates to CASSPGLVGEQYV.

This chain joins TRBV30 and TRBJ1-1, with D possibly TRBD1 on 5 matching bases. This CDR3 region has 11 residues. V lost 2 bases to trimming and J lost 8 bases, with 9 bases between them. Germline CDR1 is GTSNPN and CDR2 is SVGIG (reference sequence). The CDR3 is CAWSWGNEAFF. The CDR3 coding sequence is TGTGCCTGGAGTTGGGGGAACGAAGCTTTCTTT.

V and J are TRBV9 and TRBJ2-1, with unresolved D. V lost 0 bases, J lost 8 bases, and 12 bases lay in between. CDR3 length: 14 amino acids. From germline, CDR1 is SGDLS and CDR2 YYNGEE. The CDR3 protein is CASSVAVGLDEQFF. The CDR3 DNA sequence: TGTGCCAGCAGCGTAGCTGTTGGTTTGGATGAGCAGTTCTTC.